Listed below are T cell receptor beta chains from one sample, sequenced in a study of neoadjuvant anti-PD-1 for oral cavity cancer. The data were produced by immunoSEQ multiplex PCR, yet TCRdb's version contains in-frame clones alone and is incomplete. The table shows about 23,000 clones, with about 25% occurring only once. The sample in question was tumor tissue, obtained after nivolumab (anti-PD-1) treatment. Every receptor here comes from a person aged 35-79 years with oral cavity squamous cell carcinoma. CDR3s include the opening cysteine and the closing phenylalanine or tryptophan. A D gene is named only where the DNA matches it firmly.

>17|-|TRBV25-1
CASSEGAPSSGANVLTF
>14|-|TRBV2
CASPGTQYQETQYF
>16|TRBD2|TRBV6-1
CASSASTSRAYNEQFF
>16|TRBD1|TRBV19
CASSTRQGRVHEKLFF
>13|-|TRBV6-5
CASSSQEGYGYTF
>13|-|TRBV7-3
CASRGGSTDTQYF
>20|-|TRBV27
CASSLNGWGEQMSSYNEQFF
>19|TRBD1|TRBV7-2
CASSLEVGTVEGFYNEQFF
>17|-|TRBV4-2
CASSLRLVGGNTGELFF
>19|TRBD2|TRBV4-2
CASSQDVLAGGLFTDTQYF
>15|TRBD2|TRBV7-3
CASSLSSGTYGEQFF
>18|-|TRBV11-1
CASSIAQSTGNSGNTIYF
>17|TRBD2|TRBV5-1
CASSRYPSGADTDTQYF
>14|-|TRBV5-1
CASSVTPGTTEQFF
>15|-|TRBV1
CTSPPGGGRDTEAFF
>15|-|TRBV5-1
CASSLGGRGTGEQYF
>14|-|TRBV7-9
CASSLGRTHQPQHF
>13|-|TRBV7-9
CASSLPPLETQYF
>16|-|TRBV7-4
CASRSLAVERTDTQYF
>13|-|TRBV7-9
CASSTSRNYGYTF
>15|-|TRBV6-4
CASSDSVPPGNGYTF
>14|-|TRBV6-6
CASSYQGGNQPQHF
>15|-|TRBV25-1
CASRAGVTTNEKLFF
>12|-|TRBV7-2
CASSGDNYEQYF
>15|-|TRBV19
CASSIFGGPGQPQHF